This T cell receptor beta chain was found in a study of CD8 T cell repertoires and HIV-1 epitope variants. On the study more broadly: Each of Twenty-five Gag and Nef epitope peptides stimulated a separate culture.

As regards this clone: What it recognizes is unknown.

Produced via immunoSEQ multiplex PCR; TCRdb's table is partial and in-frame only. The repertoire consists of over 5,500 clones, with less than 65% occurring once and the leading ten covering about 45%. Study observations and caveats: Only beta chains were identified, marking proliferation to antigen, not function.

Germline assignment: CDR1 SGHDT and CDR2 YYEEEE. The CDR3 is made up of 14 amino acids. With 4 bases clipped from V and 4 bases from J, the junction kept 6 bases outside the gene matches. The sample was cultured CD8+ T cells derived from PBMCs. This receptor was taken from a male donor with HIV. The J gene is TRBJ2-3, the V gene TRBV5-6; TRBD2 matches at 7 bases. The CDR3 is CASSLVRGADTQYF. The CDR3 nucleotides are TGTGCCAGCAGCCTGGTACGGGGGGCAGATACGCAGTATTTT.